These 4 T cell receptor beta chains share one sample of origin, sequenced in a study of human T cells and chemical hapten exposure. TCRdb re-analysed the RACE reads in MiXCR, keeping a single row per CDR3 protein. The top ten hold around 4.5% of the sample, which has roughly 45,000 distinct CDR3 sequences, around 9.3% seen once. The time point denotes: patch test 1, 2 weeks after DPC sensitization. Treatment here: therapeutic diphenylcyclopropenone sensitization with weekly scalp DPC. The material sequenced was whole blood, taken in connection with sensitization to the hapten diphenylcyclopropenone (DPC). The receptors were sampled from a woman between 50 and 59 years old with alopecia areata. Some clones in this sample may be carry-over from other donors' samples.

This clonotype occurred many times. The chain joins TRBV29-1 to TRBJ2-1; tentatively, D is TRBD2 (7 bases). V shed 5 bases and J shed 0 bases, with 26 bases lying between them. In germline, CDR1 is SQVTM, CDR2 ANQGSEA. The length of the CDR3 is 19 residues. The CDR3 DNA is TGCAGCGTTTGGTTTCGCGGGACAATGGGGGGGATCTCCTACAATGAGCAGTTCTTC. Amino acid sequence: CSVWFRGTMGGISYNEQFF.

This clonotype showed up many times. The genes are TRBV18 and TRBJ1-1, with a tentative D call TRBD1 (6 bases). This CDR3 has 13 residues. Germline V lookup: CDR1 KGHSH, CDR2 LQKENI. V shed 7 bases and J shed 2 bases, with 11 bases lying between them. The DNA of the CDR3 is TGTGCCAGCTTAACGGACAGAAACACTGAAGCTTTCTTT. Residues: CASLTDRNTEAFF. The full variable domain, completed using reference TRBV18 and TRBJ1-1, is NAGVMQNPRHLVRRRGQEARLRCSPMKGHSHVYWYRQLPEEGLKFMVYLQKENIIDESGMPKERFSAEFPKEGPSILRIQQVVRGDSAAYFCASLTDRNTEAFFGQGTRLTVV.

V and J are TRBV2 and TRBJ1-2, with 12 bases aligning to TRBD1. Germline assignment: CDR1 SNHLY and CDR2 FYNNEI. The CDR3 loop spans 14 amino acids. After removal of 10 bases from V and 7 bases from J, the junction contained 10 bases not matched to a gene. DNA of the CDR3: TGTGCCACCCTTGGGGACAGGGGGCTTTTTGGCTACACCTTC. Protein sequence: CATLGDRGLFGYTF.

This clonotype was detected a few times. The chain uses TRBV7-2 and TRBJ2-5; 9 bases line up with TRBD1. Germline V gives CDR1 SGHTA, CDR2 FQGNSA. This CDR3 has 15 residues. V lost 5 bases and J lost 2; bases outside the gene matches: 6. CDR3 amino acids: CASSLGQGRQETQYF. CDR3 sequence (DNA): TGTGCCAGCAGCCTGGGACAGGGTCGACAAGAGACCCAGTACTTC. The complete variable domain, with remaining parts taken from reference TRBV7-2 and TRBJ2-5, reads GAGVSQSPSNKVTEKGKDVELRCDPISGHTALYWYRQSLGQGLEFLIYFQGNSAPDKSGLPSDRFSAERTGGSVSTLTIQRTQQEDSAVYLCASSLGQGRQETQYFGPGTRLLVL.